One and the same sample provided the 19 T cell receptor beta chains below, sequenced in a study of control samples from healthy donors and cancer patients. Assay: immunoSEQ multiplex PCR; the TCRdb copy retains only in-frame clones and omits some. The sample lists some 200,000 clones, 90% to 95% occurring once. Sequencing input: blood. These receptors came from a man over 45 in good health.

This chain joins TRBV6-2 or TRBV6-3 and TRBJ1-5, with TRBD1 as a possible D gene (5 bases). The CDR3 runs to 15 residues. Trimming left V 8 bases short and J 5 bases short, with 19 bases between. CDR1 and CDR2 from the germline V gene are MNHEY and SVGEGT. The CDR3 sequence is CASGRDGLRDQPQHF. CDR3 bases: TGTGCCAGCGGCCGGGACGGGCTTCGGGATCAGCCCCAGCATTTT.

J is TRBJ2-6 and V is TRBV4-2; unclear D gene. This CDR3 has 20 amino acids. From germline, CDR1 is LGHNA and CDR2 YNFKEQ. V lost 0 bases and J 0 bases, leaving 18 bases between the germline ends. CDR3 bases: TGTGCCAGCAGCCAAGAGGGCCCCGGTCAAAGGAGCTCTGGGGCCAACGTCCTGACTTTC. Its translation: CASSQEGPGQRSSGANVLTF.

V usage is TRBV7-2 and J usage is TRBJ1-2; no definite D call. This CDR3 is built from 13 residues. Deletions cut 3 bases from V and 6 bases from J, with 11 bases between. Germline V gene sequence: CDR1 SGHTA, CDR2 FQGNSA. DNA of the CDR3: TGTGCCAGCAGCTTTGTTGGGTATAATGGCTACACCTTC. This encodes CASSFVGYNGYTF.

This rearrangement joins TRBV6-2 or TRBV6-3 to TRBJ2-7, with 9 positions matching TRBD1. The CDR3 consists of 14 residues. With 5 bases clipped from V and 1 base from J, the junction kept 3 bases outside the gene matches. The germline V gene encodes CDR1 MNHEY and CDR2 SVGEGT. For the CDR3, the DNA is TGTGCCAGCAGTAAGGACAGGGGTTCCTACGAGCAGTACTTC. Encoded protein: CASSKDRGSYEQYF.

The chain is built from TRBV18 and TRBJ1-3, with D hard to call. CDR1 is KGHSH and CDR2 is LQKENI in the germline V gene. The germline V and J ends were trimmed by 6 bases and 0 bases, with 12 bases remaining between them. CDR3 size: 15 residues. This CDR3 is CASSPALGSGNTIYF. For the CDR3, the DNA is TGTGCCAGCTCCCCGGCGTTAGGCTCTGGAAACACCATATATTTT.

This chain uses TRBV12-5 with TRBJ2-3; TRBD1 aligns across 8 bases. V was pared by 1 base and J by 4 bases, with 7 bases of the junction left unmatched. This CDR3 spans 16 amino acids. Germline V gene lookup returns CDR1 LGHNT and CDR2 FRNRAP. CDR3 sequence reads: CASGLGQGMGSDTQYF. Here the CDR3 DNA reads TGTGCTAGTGGTTTGGGACAGGGGATGGGGTCAGATACGCAGTATTTT.

The J gene is TRBJ1-5, the V gene TRBV5-1, with unresolved D. The CDR3 length is 15 residues. Trimming took off 4 bases at V and 3 bases at J, with 14 bases between the two ends. Germline CDR1 SGHRS, CDR2 YFSETQ. CDR3 nucleotide sequence: TGCGCCAGCAGCCCCGGACTCCAGAACAATCAGCCCCAGCATTTT. Translation: CASSPGLQNNQPQHF.

This clone has a count of ten or more. One end of the junction varies from germline; a read error may be responsible. The chain recombines TRBV7-7 with TRBJ1-2, with 8 bases identical to TRBD1. The germline V gene has CDR1 SSHAT and CDR2 FNYEAQ (reference sequence). CDR3 length: 11 residues. The CDR3 bases are TGTGCTAGCACAGGGGGTTATGGCTACACCTTC. Translating it yields CASTGGYGYTF.

The chain is built from TRBV5-5 and TRBJ2-1; 9 nucleotides line up with TRBD2. CDR1 and CDR2 (germline): SGHKS, YYEKEE (reference sequence). J gave up 5 bases and V 1 base, and 4 bases lay outside the gene matches. This CDR3 is built from 15 residues. CDR3 bases: TGTGCCAGCAGCTTGATAGCGGGGGACAACAATGAGCAGTTCTTC. As protein: CASSLIAGDNNEQFF. Supplemented by reference TRBV5-5 and TRBJ2-1, the full variable domain reads DAGVTQSPTHLIKTRGQQVTLRCSPISGHKSVSWYQQVLGQGPQFIFQYYEKEERGRGNFPDRFSARQFPNYSSELNVNALLLGDSALYLCASSLIAGDNNEQFFGPGTRLTVL.

The chain couples TRBV5-4 to TRBJ2-3, with TRBD2 matching over 9 bases. V was clipped by 1 base and J by 1 base; unmatched bases: 4. The CDR3 spans 16 residues. Germline V gene lookup returns CDR1 SGHNT and CDR2 YYREEE (reference sequence). Here the CDR3 reads CASSLMASGGTDTQYF. DNA for the CDR3: TGTGCCAGCAGCTTGATGGCTAGCGGGGGCACAGATACGCAGTATTTT.

This chain links TRBV5-4 with TRBJ1-2; D not certain. The CDR3 loop spans 15 amino acids. Germline loops: CDR1 SGHNT, CDR2 YYREEE (reference sequence). V lost 1 base to trimming and J lost 0 bases, with 10 bases between them. CDR3 nucleotides: TGTGCCAGCAGCTTGAAACAGACACCTAACTATGGCTACACCTTC. This gives the protein CASSLKQTPNYGYTF.

Note on this clone: Distinct nucleotide sequences in the sample also encode this CDR3. The chain links TRBV6-5 to TRBJ1-1, with a possible D match to TRBD1 (6 bases). Germline-derived CDR1 and CDR2 are MNHEY and SVGAGI. Between the trimmed V and J ends, which lost 4 bases and 7 bases, there was a span of 13 bases. The CDR3 has 13 amino acids. The CDR3 DNA sequence: TGTGCCAGCAGTTCAAGGGGGACGGATGAAGCTTTCTTT. Amino acid sequence: CASSSRGTDEAFF.

The CDR3 DNA follows: TGTGCCAGCAGCCAGGGAGTTGGACAGCCCCAGCATTTT. Protein product: CASSQGVGQPQHF. The V call is TRBV9, the J call TRBJ1-5; a possible D gene is TRBD1 (5 bases). From germline, CDR1 is SGDLS and CDR2 YYNGEE. CDR3 length: 13 amino acids. The germline V and J ends were trimmed by 4 bases and 7 bases, with 12 bases remaining between them.

The genes are TRBV30 and TRBJ2-1; D remains unclear. The CDR3 is 13 amino acids. V shed 5 bases and J shed 2 bases, with 10 bases lying between them. Germline V CDR1 and CDR2: GTSNPN, SVGIG (reference sequence). The DNA for the CDR3 is TGTGCCTGGGAGGCAGACGCCTACAATGAGCAGTTCTTC. The encoded protein is CAWEADAYNEQFF.

This clone appeared once. The chain links TRBV19 to TRBJ2-1; 12 bases match TRBD2. Germline CDR1 and CDR2: LNHDA and SQIVND (reference sequence). Trimming at V came to 6 bases and at J to 5 bases, leaving 11 bases not matched to a gene. CDR3 length: 17 residues. CDR3 sequence: CASRNDRTSGDDNEQFF. The CDR3 bases are TGTGCCAGTAGGAACGATCGGACTAGCGGGGATGACAATGAGCAGTTCTTC.

The J gene is TRBJ1-3, the V gene TRBV18, with 7 bases lining up with TRBD1. The CDR3 runs to 16 residues. After removal of 0 bases from V and 0 bases from J, the junction contained 2 bases not matched to a gene. Germline CDR1 is KGHSH and CDR2 is LQKENI. DNA for the CDR3: TGTGCCAGCTCACCACCGGGACAGCACTCTGGAAACACCATATATTTT. Translation: CASSPPGQHSGNTIYF. The complete variable domain, with remaining parts taken from reference TRBV18 and TRBJ1-3, reads NAGVMQNPRHLVRRRGQEARLRCSPMKGHSHVYWYRQLPEEGLKFMVYLQKENIIDESGMPKERFSAEFPKEGPSILRIQQVVRGDSAAYFCASSPPGQHSGNTIYFGEGSWLTVV.

The chain joins TRBV5-1 to TRBJ1-1; D may be TRBD1 (6 bases). Germline CDR1 and CDR2: SGHRS and YFSETQ. Deletions cut 0 bases from V and 3 bases from J, with 12 bases between. The CDR3 runs to 15 residues. In DNA form, the CDR3 reads TGCGCCAGCAGCTTGGTAGGGGGAAGAGACACTGAAGCTTTCTTT. This translates into CASSLVGGRDTEAFF. Variable domain in full (rest from reference TRBV5-1 and TRBJ1-1): KAGVTQTPRYLIKTRGQQVTLSCSPISGHRSVSWYQQTPGQGLQFLFEYFSETQRNKGNFPGRFSGRQFSNSRSEMNVSTLELGDSALYLCASSLVGGRDTEAFFGQGTRLTVV.

This clone appeared a single time. The CDR3: CASSLGGTGVRSQPQHF. DNA for the CDR3: TGTGCCAGTAGCTTAGGAGGGACAGGGGTTCGGAGTCAGCCCCAGCATTTT. The chain recombines TRBV19 with TRBJ1-5; 10 positions match TRBD1. Germline V gives CDR1 LNHDA, CDR2 SQIVND (reference sequence). V lost 6 bases to trimming and J lost 6 bases; unmatched junction nucleotides: 14. The CDR3 extends over 17 amino acids.

This clone was counted only a few times. The chain combines TRBV6-5 with TRBJ2-2; TRBD1 aligns across 9 bases. This CDR3 spans 14 amino acids. V lost 7 bases, J lost 6 bases, and 6 bases stayed unmatched. Germline loops: CDR1 MNHEY, CDR2 SVGAGI. The CDR3, as DNA: TGTGCCAGCACCGGGACAGGGCGGGCCGGGGAGCTGTTTTTT. This encodes CASTGTGRAGELFF.